This T cell receptor (beta chain) was profiled in a study of blood T cell repertoires in COVID-19. For the study at large: Samples of COVID-19 (acute and convalescent) were obtained from the United States, Italy and Spain. PBMCs, B-cell-depleted T cells, or T cells provided the cDNA or gDNA that made up the material.

In the original workflow: Quantification of nucleated cells was approximated via reference gene primer amplification. The table came from immunoSEQ multiplex PCR; TCRdb's copy has only in-frame clones and leaves some out. V, J and clone size are those of that table, while D and trimming were read from the DNA. The sample has some 360,000 clones; approximately 87% are singletons. V shed 7 bases, J shed 7 bases, and the junction held 8 bases outside the gene matches. Germline values: CDR1 MDHEN, CDR2 SYDVKM. CDR3 length equals 13 residues. Recruited during active infection, patients (from Seattle) were subsequently followed longitudinally.

The sequenced material came from peripheral blood. This chain uses TRBV28 with TRBJ1-2; 8 nucleotides agree with TRBD1. The TCR was taken from a woman in her fifties or sixties with COVID-19, enrolled during active disease. This CDR3 reads CASKRTGSLGYTF. CDR3 sequence (DNA): TGTGCCAGCAAAAGGACAGGGTCCCTTGGCTACACCTTC.